Listed here are 9 T cell receptor beta chains from one sample, sequenced in a study of T cells after yellow fever vaccination. Each CDR3 protein gets one entry after TCRdb re-called the 5' RACE reads with MiXCR. This sample yields over 250,000 distinct CDR3 sequences, of which approximately 4% are seen a single time; 20% to 25% belongs to the top ten. Sequenced here: PBMCs, sampled 5 days after the yellow fever booster vaccination. These receptor sequences come from a young man who received the YFV17D yellow fever vaccine.

This clonotype was seen more than once but under ten times. This chain joins TRBV6-2 or TRBV6-3 and TRBJ1-5; D uncertain. Germline CDR1 is MNHEY and CDR2 is SVGEGT. Deletions cut 7 bases from V and 7 bases from J, with 11 bases between. The CDR3 is made up of 12 amino acids. CDR3 sequence (DNA): TGTGCCAGCACCGGGTTCGGGCAGCCCCAGCATTTT. As protein: CASTGFGQPQHF.

This chain uses TRBV6-2 or TRBV6-3 with TRBJ1-5; TRBD1 is a possible D gene (6 bases). The germline V and J ends were trimmed by 9 bases and 0 bases, with 12 bases remaining between them. Germline V gene sequence: CDR1 MNHEY, CDR2 SVGEGT. This CDR3 has 14 amino acids. CDR3 sequence (DNA): TGTGCCAGTGGGACAACTTATAGCAATCAGCCCCAGCATTTT. Translation: CASGTTYSNQPQHF.

The genes are TRBV12-3 or TRBV12-4 and TRBJ2-2; D remains unclear. The CDR3 is made up of 15 amino acids. The ends were cut back, 1 base at V and 1 base at J, with 7 bases in the middle. The CDR3 coding sequence is TGTGCCAGCAGTTTAGGGCCAGAGAACACCGGGGAGCTGTTTTTT. Translation gives CASSLGPENTGELFF.

This clonotype was counted a few times. CDR3 bases: TGTGCCAGCAGCTTGGCCCAAGGGGCCCAAGAGACCCAGTACTTC. This codes for CASSLAQGAQETQYF. V gene TRBV5-4 combines with J gene TRBJ2-5; the D gene is possibly TRBD1 (5 bases). From germline, CDR1 is SGHNT and CDR2 YYREEE (reference sequence). With 0 bases removed from V and 1 base from J, the gap between germline ends came to 10 bases. This CDR3 is 15 amino acids long.

The CDR3 DNA reads as TGTGCCAGCAGTTGGGACAGGTCGAACACTGAAGCTTTCTTT. Its translation: CASSWDRSNTEAFF. V gene TRBV6-5 combines with J gene TRBJ1-1, with 8 bases lining up with TRBD1. The CDR3 extends over 14 amino acids. J gave up 1 base and V 4 bases, and 2 bases lay outside the gene matches. Germline V lookup: CDR1 MNHEY, CDR2 SVGAGI.

This rearrangement joins TRBV7-3 to TRBJ2-3; D possibly corresponds to TRBD2 (7 bases). V dropped 5 bases and J dropped 1 base, with 19 bases sitting between them. The germline CDR1 and CDR2 sequences are SGHTA and FQGTGA. This CDR3 comprises 17 residues. CDR3 residues: CASSRGLGGRGTDTQYF. CDR3 coding DNA: TGTGCCAGCAGCCGTGGGCTCGGGGGGCGCGGCACAGATACGCAGTATTTT.

This clonotype was observed at least ten times. The J gene is TRBJ1-2, the V gene TRBV29-1; possible D gene TRBD1, 6 bases. The CDR3 sequence is 11 residues long. Deletions cut 7 bases from V and 4 bases from J, with 10 bases between. Looked up from germline, CDR1 is SQVTM and CDR2 is ANQGSEA. The CDR3 loop reads CSADSAYGYTF. The CDR3 bases are TGCAGCGCGGACAGTGCCTATGGCTACACCTTC.

This clonotype came up a few times. The rearrangement uses TRBV5-1 and TRBJ2-1; D is undetermined. CDR3 length: 14 residues. The V end lost 2 bases, the J end lost 6 bases, and 12 bases lay between the germline ends. Germline V gene lookup returns CDR1 SGHRS and CDR2 YFSETQ. Here the CDR3 DNA reads TGCGCCAGCAGCTTAGGGCAGTTAATCAATGAGCAGTTCTTC. This sequence encodes CASSLGQLINEQFF.

Only a few counts were recorded for this clonotype. This chain connects TRBV7-6 to TRBJ1-3; D gene uncertain. Deletions cut 1 base from V and 2 bases from J, with 9 bases between. This CDR3 is 15 amino acids long. CDR1 and CDR2 from the germline V gene are SGHVS and FNYEAQ. CDR3 bases: TGTGCCAGCAGCTTAGGGGCACCTACTGGAAACACCATATATTTT. It codes for CASSLGAPTGNTIYF.